The 15 T cell receptor beta chains below were found in one sample sequenced in a study of early T cells in non-severe SARS-CoV-2 infection. Via MiXCR, TCRdb re-called the 5' RACE reads, giving one row per CDR3 protein. The top ten clones hold around 4.4% of a sample with 45,000 to 60,000 distinct CDR3 sequences, about 10% of them seen once. Sequencing used whole blood. The source of these receptors is an adult who was a healthcare worker with PCR-confirmed SARS-CoV-2 infection or an uninfected control (not recorded which).

About this clonotype: This may stem from a read error, because a much larger clone lies one nucleotide away. The rearrangement links TRBV12-3 or TRBV12-4 to TRBJ1-1, with D unresolved. This CDR3 is built from 13 residues. CDR3 DNA: TGTGCCAGCGGTTTAACCTTGAACACTGAAGCTTTCTTT. It is translated as CASGLTLNTEAFF.

This clonotype was seen only a few times. The CDR3 loop is CASSLPPRVLSTDTQYF. Here the CDR3 DNA reads TGTGCCAGCAGCTTACCTCCGAGGGTCCTTAGCACAGATACGCAGTATTTT. The chain employs TRBV7-9 and TRBJ2-3, with D tentatively TRBD2 (5 bases). The V gene lost 2 bases and the J gene lost 0 bases, with 15 bases spanning the gap. CDR3 length: 17 residues. Germline assignment: CDR1 SEHNR and CDR2 FQNEAQ (reference sequence).

The CDR3 loop is CSVEVPGVAKNIQYF. CDR3 sequence (DNA): TGCAGCGTTGAAGTCCCGGGAGTGGCCAAAAACATTCAGTACTTC. The gene calls are TRBV29-1 and TRBJ2-4; weak D call: TRBD2 (6 bases). This CDR3 region has 15 residues. Germline V gene sequence: CDR1 SQVTM, CDR2 ANQGSEA. V gave up 1 base and J gave up 1 base, with 11 bases separating them.

This chain joins TRBV7-2 and TRBJ2-1; 9 bases map to TRBD2. The germline CDR1 and CDR2 sequences are SGHTA and FQGNSA. The CDR3 is 13 amino acids. Trimming took 4 bases from V and 8 from J; bases not matched to a gene: 3. CDR3 in DNA: TGTGCCAGCAGCTCTAGGACTAGCGATGAGCAGTTCTTC. It codes for CASSSRTSDEQFF.

CDR3 DNA: TGTGCCAGCAGTCCCCGCAGGGTCGACTACGAGCAGTACTTC. It translates to CASSPRRVDYEQYF. The chain recombines TRBV3-1 with TRBJ2-7, with D possibly TRBD1 on 5 matching bases. Germline CDR1 LGHDT, CDR2 YNNKEL (reference sequence). With 6 bases removed from V and 3 bases from J, the gap between germline ends came to 15 bases. The CDR3 is 14 amino acids.

Regarding this clonotype: A read error is possible here, since a much larger clone lies one base away. This CDR3 is CVSSDDGMNTEAFF. CDR3 coding DNA: TGCGTCAGCAGTGATGATGGGATGAACACTGAAGCTTTCTTT. The genes are TRBV10-2 and TRBJ1-1, with unresolved D. In germline, CDR1 is WSHSY, CDR2 SAAADI. CDR3 length: 14 amino acids.

The table lists this clonotype with a few counts. The CDR3 nucleotides read TGTGCCAGCAGCGGCCGGACGGGACGAGAGACCCAGTACTTC. Translation gives CASSGRTGRETQYF. The V and J genes are TRBV11-1 and TRBJ2-5, with D tentatively TRBD1 or TRBD2 (5 bases each). The CDR3 consists of 14 residues. Germline V gene lookup returns CDR1 SGHAT and CDR2 FQDESV (reference sequence). V gave up 5 bases and J gave up 4 bases, with 14 bases separating them. Together with reference TRBV11-1 and TRBJ2-5, the CDR3 gives the full variable domain: EAEVAQSPRYKITEKSQAVAFWCDPISGHATLYWYRQILGQGPELLVQFQDESVVDDSQLPKDRFSAERLKGVDSTLKIQPAELGDSAMYLCASSGRTGRETQYFGPGTRLLVL.

V usage is TRBV14 and J usage is TRBJ2-7, with D hard to call. This CDR3 is built from 13 residues. Trimming stripped 5 bases from V and 2 bases from J, with 10 bases between. Germline values: CDR1 SGHDN, CDR2 FVKESK. The CDR3 reads CASSKSNTYEQYF. The CDR3 DNA follows: TGTGCCAGCAGCAAATCAAACACCTACGAGCAGTACTTC.

This clonotype turned up a few times. The chain employs TRBV14 and TRBJ1-6; D is perhaps TRBD1 (6 bases). Looked up from germline, CDR1 is SGHDN and CDR2 is FVKESK. The CDR3 length is 15 residues. Between the trimmed V and J ends, which lost 1 base and 9 bases, there was a span of 13 bases. CDR3: CASSQVWGGTSPLHF. The CDR3 coding sequence is TGTGCCAGCAGCCAAGTCTGGGGGGGCACTTCACCCCTCCACTTT. Combining the CDR3 with reference TRBV14 and TRBJ1-6 gives the whole variable domain EAGVTQFPSHSVIEKGQTVTLRCDPISGHDNLYWYRRVMGKEIKFLLHFVKESKQDESGMPNNRFLAERTGGTYSTLKVQPAELEDSGVYFCASSQVWGGTSPLHFGNGTRLTVT.

This clonotype was picked up a small number of times. The J gene is TRBJ2-3, the V gene TRBV29-1; D is undetermined. The V end lost 1 base, the J end lost 0 bases, and 5 bases lay between the germline ends. Germline V gene sequence: CDR1 SQVTM, CDR2 ANQGSEA. The CDR3 covers 13 residues. The CDR3 is CSVEGRSTDTQYF. CDR3 bases: TGCAGCGTTGAAGGGCGGAGCACAGATACGCAGTATTTT.

This clonotype has ten or more counts. The V and J genes are TRBV5-1 and TRBJ2-1; tentative D call: TRBD2 (8 bases). V was trimmed by 3 bases and J by 0 bases, leaving 16 bases between them. The CDR3 runs 17 residues. CDR1 is SGHRS and CDR2 is YFSETQ in the germline V gene. CDR3 region: CASSWGLGDSSYNEQFF. CDR3 coding DNA: TGCGCCAGCAGCTGGGGACTAGGGGACAGCTCCTACAATGAGCAGTTCTTC. Using reference TRBV5-1 and TRBJ2-1 for the parts outside the CDR3, the full variable domain is KAGVTQTPRYLIKTRGQQVTLSCSPISGHRSVSWYQQTPGQGLQFLFEYFSETQRNKGNFPGRFSGRQFSNSRSEMNVSTLELGDSALYLCASSWGLGDSSYNEQFFGPGTRLTVL.

This clonotype was observed many times. V gene TRBV7-9 combines with J gene TRBJ1-2; 7 positions match TRBD1. Germline lookup yields CDR1 SEHNR and CDR2 FQNEAQ (reference sequence). The CDR3 length is 14 residues. Trimming removed 5 bases from V and 4 bases from J; junction bases left unmatched: 7. The CDR3 DNA is TGTGCCAGCAGCCCTGGACAGGTCGGCTATGGCTACACCTTC. Its protein product is CASSPGQVGYGYTF.

This clonotype was seen many times. V gene TRBV19 combines with J gene TRBJ1-5; 7 bases map to TRBD1. Trimming took 4 bases from V and 4 from J; bases not matched to a gene: 7. This CDR3 has 15 amino acids. Germline V lookup: CDR1 LNHDA, CDR2 SQIVND (reference sequence). This chain's CDR3 is CASSTWQGQNQPQHF. In DNA form, the CDR3 reads TGTGCCAGTAGTACATGGCAGGGACAGAATCAGCCCCAGCATTTT.

The chain is built from TRBV10-1 and TRBJ2-1; 9 bases are a match to TRBD1. This CDR3 has 16 amino acids. Germline CDR1 reads WNHNN; CDR2 reads SYGVQD (reference sequence). V shed 5 bases, J shed 6 bases, and the junction held 11 bases outside the gene matches. The chain's CDR3 is CASSKTGTGLRNEQFF. In DNA, the CDR3 is TGCGCCAGCAGTAAAACCGGGACAGGGTTACGCAATGAGCAGTTCTTC.

This clonotype was recorded at least ten times. The genes are TRBV20-1 and TRBJ2-7, with TRBD1 as a possible D gene (6 bases). Germline lookup yields CDR1 DFQATT and CDR2 SNEGSKA (reference sequence). With 1 base removed from V and 0 bases from J, the gap between germline ends came to 16 bases. This CDR3 is 16 amino acids long. The CDR3 nucleotides are TGCAGTGCTAGAGCATACCAGAGGGGGAGCTCCTACGAGCAGTACTTC. This translates into CSARAYQRGSSYEQYF.